These T cell receptor beta chains were read from a single sample in a study of identical twins. In TCRdb, the 5' RACE reads were re-called with MiXCR into one record per CDR3 protein. The sample has 420,000 or so distinct CDR3 sequences, roughly 20% seen once. Sample: naive T cells sorted from blood. Source of these receptors: a man aged 45-65 years in good health. Both conserved end residues are part of each CDR3. The D gene is left open where the match is weak. The size entry is marked missing in some rows and otherwise reads once, few, many or a size class.

TRBJ2-1,-,TRBV15,-,CATSREGNEQFF,TGTGCCACCAGCAGAGAGGGGAATGAGCAGTTCTTC
TRBJ2-5,TRBD1,TRBV4-1,-,CASSQGLGTGVETQYF,TGCGCCAGCAGCCAAGGTTTGGGGACAGGGGTGGAGACCCAGTACTTC
TRBJ2-1,-,TRBV5-1,-,CASSLINPVPSSYNEQFF,TGCGCCAGCAGCTTAATCAACCCAGTACCCAGCTCCTACAATGAGCAGTTCTTC
TRBJ2-1,-,TRBV4-3,few,CASSQMGGLGNEQFF,TGCGCCAGCAGCCAAATGGGGGGCCTTGGCAATGAGCAGTTCTTC
TRBJ2-2,-,TRBV6-5,few,CASSYRRYTGELFF,TGTGCCAGCAGTTACCGGAGGTACACCGGGGAGCTGTTTTTT
TRBJ2-7,-,TRBV20-1,-,CSARVTGTFGEQYF,TGCAGTGCTAGAGTCACAGGGACGTTTGGCGAGCAGTACTTC
TRBJ2-4,TRBD1,TRBV7-3,few,CASSLGQGENIQYF,TGTGCCAGCAGCTTAGGACAGGGGGAAAACATTCAGTACTTC
TRBJ2-2,-,TRBV29-1,few,CSVSQGTNTGELFF,TGCAGCGTAAGTCAGGGGACGAACACCGGGGAGCTGTTTTTT
TRBJ2-2,TRBD2,TRBV28,-,CASSRTGLVLTGELFF,TGTGCCAGCAGTCGGACGGGACTAGTTTTAACCGGGGAGCTGTTTTTT
TRBJ1-1,-,TRBV5-1,-,CASRGLVGTEAFF,TGCGCCAGCAGAGGATTGGTGGGCACTGAAGCTTTCTTT
TRBJ1-5,-,TRBV6-1,many,CASREASNQPQHF,TGTGCCAGCAGAGAGGCGAGTAATCAGCCCCAGCATTTT
TRBJ2-1,-,TRBV20-1,few,CSASGGASEQFF,TGCAGTGCTAGTGGGGGCGCCAGCGAGCAGTTCTTC
TRBJ2-3,-,TRBV4-3,few,CASSQTQVSSTDTQYF,TGCGCCAGCAGCCAAACGCAGGTTTCTAGCACAGATACGCAGTATTTT
TRBJ2-1,-,TRBV20-1,-,CSASVGGPLGEQFF,TGCAGTGCTAGTGTCGGGGGCCCACTGGGTGAGCAGTTCTTC
TRBJ2-7,-,TRBV27,many,CASRTSGFGGPLDEQYF,TGTGCCAGCAGAACATCAGGGTTCGGGGGTCCCCTGGACGAGCAGTACTTC
TRBJ1-4,-,TRBV12-3/TRBV12-4,few,CASSPGISNEKLFF,TGTGCCAGCAGCCCAGGGATAAGTAATGAAAAACTGTTTTTT
TRBJ2-6,-,TRBV7-6,few,CASSSGFMSSGANVLTF,TGTGCCAGCAGCTCGGGATTCATGAGCTCTGGGGCCAACGTCCTGACTTTC